Here is one T cell receptor (beta chain) with its context. This specimen comes from a study of shared clonotypes between healthy human individuals. Study summary: Researchers drew samples from two women and a few men aged 18 to 49.

Donors comprised healthy HIV-negative adults lacking recent acute infections or vaccinations. Sequenced by immunoSEQ multiplex PCR; TCRdb stores in-frame clones only, minus some. The repertoire holds 2 million to 2.5 million clones, with roughly 92% as singletons. Germline lookup yields CDR1 LNHDA and CDR2 SQIVND (reference sequence). The CDR3 is 19 amino acids. After removal of 2 bases from V and 12 bases from J, the junction contained 19 bases not matched to a gene. The sample comprised naive CD4+ T cells from PBMCs. Subset meaning: CD45RA+ positively selected. This TCR was sampled from a man between 18 and 35 years old in good health. Some clones in this sample may be carry-over from other donors' samples. The chain couples TRBV19 to TRBJ2-1, with 13 bases aligning to TRBD2. The CDR3 is CASSIMGIPFGTSGAMQFF. The DNA of the CDR3 is TGTGCCAGTAGTATAATGGGGATCCCTTTTGGGACTAGCGGGGCCATGCAGTTCTTC.